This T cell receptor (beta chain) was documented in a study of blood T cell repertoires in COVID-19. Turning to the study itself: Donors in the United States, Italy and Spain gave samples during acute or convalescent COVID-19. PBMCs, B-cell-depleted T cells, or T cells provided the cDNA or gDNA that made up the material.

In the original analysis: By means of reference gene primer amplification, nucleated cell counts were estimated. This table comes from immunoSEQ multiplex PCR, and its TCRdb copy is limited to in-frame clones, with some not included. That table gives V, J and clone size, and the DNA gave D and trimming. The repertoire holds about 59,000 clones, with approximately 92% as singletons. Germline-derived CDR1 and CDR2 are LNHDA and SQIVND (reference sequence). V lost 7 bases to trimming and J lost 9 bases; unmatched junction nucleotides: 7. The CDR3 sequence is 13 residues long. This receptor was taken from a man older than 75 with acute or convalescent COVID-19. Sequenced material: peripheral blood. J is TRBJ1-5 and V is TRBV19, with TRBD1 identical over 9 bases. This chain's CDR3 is CASTTDRGSPQHF. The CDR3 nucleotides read TGTGCCAGTACCACGGACAGGGGTTCGCCCCAGCATTTT.